These 20 T cell receptor beta chains were sequenced from one sample in a study of T cells in Graves' hyperthyroidism and ophthalmopathy. RNA transcripts served as the template for amplifying TCR beta CDR3 regions. The primer set for the first-round RT-PCR of the TCR CDR3 was HTBI. TCRdb re-called the multiplex PCR reads with MiXCR, one entry per CDR3 protein. The sample has around 570,000 distinct CDR3 sequences, 15% to 20% seen once; the top ten hold 47%. Sequencing was performed on blood. Every receptor here comes from a man aged 40-55 years with Graves' ophthalmopathy.

The chain employs TRBV6-9 and TRBJ1-1; 7 bases line up with TRBD1. The V and J ends lost 4 bases and 6 bases, in that order; junction bases with no gene match: 29. The germline CDR1 and CDR2 sequences are MNHGY and SVAAGI. The CDR3 runs to 21 residues. CDR3 amino acids: CASSSAAGQKPMGVGGAEAFF. The CDR3 coding sequence is TGTGCCAGCAGTTCCGCCGCGGGACAGAAGCCAATGGGGGTTGGGGGAGCTGAAGCTTTCTTT.

This clonotype has only a few counts. The chain joins TRBV12-3 or TRBV12-4 to TRBJ1-2; weak D call: TRBD1 (6 bases). This CDR3 has 14 residues. Between the trimmed V and J ends, which lost 5 bases and 1 base, there was a span of 11 bases. This CDR3 is CASSTGLVNYGYTF. DNA of the CDR3: TGTGCCAGCAGTACAGGGTTAGTTAACTATGGCTACACCTTC.

This clonotype was counted at least ten times. The chain links TRBV28 to TRBJ2-7, with 11 nucleotides matching TRBD2. Per the germline V gene, CDR1 is MDHEN and CDR2 is SYDVKM. The junction had 8 bases not matched to a gene; V was cut back by 2 bases and J by 5 bases. The CDR3 loop spans 16 amino acids. For the CDR3, the DNA is TGTGCCAGCAGTTTAGCCTTTAGCGGGAGGGCCCACGAGCAGTACTTC. It yields the protein CASSLAFSGRAHEQYF.

This clonotype showed up just a few times. The V gene is TRBV12-3 or TRBV12-4, the J gene TRBJ1-3; no clear D. With 7 bases removed from V and 0 bases from J, the gap between germline ends came to 7 bases. This CDR3 is 13 amino acids long. Here the CDR3 reads CASTFYSGNTIYF. The CDR3 coding sequence is TGTGCCAGCACCTTTTACTCTGGAAACACCATATATTTT.

This clonotype has at least ten counts. This sequence joins TRBV7-9 and TRBJ2-1, with D perhaps matching TRBD1 or TRBD2 (5 bases each). The CDR3 loop spans 14 amino acids. Germline CDR1 is SEHNR and CDR2 is FQNEAQ (reference sequence). Deletions cut 4 bases from V and 7 bases from J, with 14 bases between. The CDR3 coding sequence is TGTGCCAGCAGCTCCGGGTTATGGGGGAATGAGCAGTTCTTC. Residues: CASSSGLWGNEQFF.

This clonotype was counted a few times. The chain links TRBV12-3 or TRBV12-4 to TRBJ2-2; 13 bases are a match to TRBD2. There are 15 residues in the CDR3. V shed 8 bases and J 7 bases; nucleotides not matched to a gene: 7. In DNA form, the CDR3 reads TGTGCCAGCGGGGGACTAGCGGGGAGTAGCGGGGAGCTGTTTTTT. This encodes CASGGLAGSSGELFF.

This clonotype has just a few counts. This rearrangement joins TRBV28 to TRBJ2-5; 8 bases line up with TRBD2. This CDR3 contains 18 residues. Germline V gives CDR1 MDHEN, CDR2 SYDVKM. With V trimmed by 5 bases and J by 0 bases, 14 bases remained unmatched. DNA for the CDR3: TGTGCCAGCAGTCGTCCCGGGACCCGTAGCGGGGACCAAGAGACCCAGTACTTC. This encodes CASSRPGTRSGDQETQYF.

In its sample, this clonotype was seen a few times. This chain connects TRBV5-6 to TRBJ2-1; D is unresolved. Germline CDR1 reads SGHDT; CDR2 reads YYEEEE. Deletions cut 1 base from V and 12 bases from J, with 11 bases between. This CDR3 is built from 12 residues. The CDR3 sequence is CASSLWGNLQFF. CDR3 nucleotide sequence: TGTGCCAGCAGCTTGTGGGGTAACCTGCAGTTCTTC.

This clonotype appeared a few times. This chain connects TRBV6-1 to TRBJ1-6; D remains unclear. CDR1 is MNHNS, CDR2 SASEGT, per germline. CDR3 length: 12 residues. Trimming shortened V by 9 bases and J by 0 bases, and 3 bases separated the two germline ends. CDR3 coding DNA: TGTGCCAGTTACTCCTATAATTCACCCCTCCACTTT. Its protein product is CASYSYNSPLHF.

This clonotype was seen at least ten times. The chain couples TRBV6-1 to TRBJ2-2; 8 bases align to TRBD1. V was pared by 6 bases and J by 5 bases, with 11 bases of the junction left unmatched. The CDR3 sequence is 16 residues long. Per germline, CDR1 MNHNS and CDR2 SASEGT. The CDR3 region is CASRSGGTGRTGELFF. CDR3 DNA: TGTGCCAGCAGGTCAGGCGGGACAGGACGAACCGGGGAGCTGTTTTTT.

The rearrangement uses TRBV9 and TRBJ1-4; 9 bases align to TRBD1. The germline gives CDR1 SGDLS, CDR2 YYNGEE. V lost 0 bases to trimming and J lost 5 bases; unmatched junction nucleotides: 2. The CDR3 is 15 amino acids. The CDR3 protein is CASSVAGTGNEKLFF. CDR3 sequence (DNA): TGTGCCAGCAGCGTAGCCGGGACAGGGAATGAAAAACTGTTTTTT.

As regards this clonotype: It may be a read error: a sequence one base away is much more abundant. This chain links TRBV27 with TRBJ1-1; tentatively, D is TRBD1 (5 bases). Germline V gene sequence: CDR1 MNHEY, CDR2 SMNVEV (reference sequence). The CDR3 covers 15 residues. The CDR3: CACSTPRGSNTEAFF. CDR3 coding DNA: TGTGCCTGCAGTACCCCTCGGGGGTCAAACACTGAAGCTTTCTTT.

This clonotype was seen just once. Being one base from a much bigger clone, this may be a read error. This chain uses TRBV12-3 or TRBV12-4 with TRBJ2-1, with TRBD1 as a possible D gene (5 bases). The CDR3 is 14 amino acids. The V and J ends lost 3 bases and 5 bases respectively, with 11 bases between them. The CDR3 sequence: CASSFSGIDNEQFF. The CDR3 nucleotides are TGTGCCAGCAGTTTTTCAGGGATCGACAATGAGCAGTTCTTC.

This clonotype was found a few times. This chain links TRBV6-2 or TRBV6-3 with TRBJ2-1; D unresolved. CDR1 and CDR2 from the germline V gene are MNHEY and SVGEGT. Trimming left V 8 bases short and J 4 bases short, with 15 bases between. This CDR3 spans 14 amino acids. CDR3 sequence: CASAPRSRYNEQFF. The DNA of the CDR3 is TGTGCCAGCGCCCCTCGATCCCGGTACAATGAGCAGTTCTTC.

This clonotype has at least ten counts. This sequence joins TRBV7-9 and TRBJ2-1, with TRBD2 as a possible D gene (6 bases). This CDR3 is 12 amino acids long. Germline lookup yields CDR1 SEHNR and CDR2 FQNEAQ (reference sequence). Trimming shortened V by 6 bases and J by 8 bases, and 11 bases separated the two germline ends. The CDR3 spells CASSLEGDEQFF. CDR3 bases: TGTGCCAGCAGTTTGGAGGGCGATGAGCAGTTCTTC.

This clonotype showed up many times. V is TRBV7-2 and J is TRBJ2-3; maybe TRBD2 (5 bases). Trimming stripped 5 bases from V and 6 bases from J, with 12 bases between. From germline, CDR1 is SGHTA and CDR2 FQGNSA. The CDR3 consists of 13 residues. The CDR3 region is CASSHPRGDTQYF. The CDR3 nucleotides read TGTGCCAGCAGCCACCCTAGAGGGGATACGCAGTATTTT.

This clonotype occurred a few times. The J gene is TRBJ2-3, the V gene TRBV29-1, with 9 bases matching TRBD2. V lost 7 bases to trimming and J lost 9 bases; unmatched junction nucleotides: 17. Germline V gene sequence: CDR1 SQVTM, CDR2 ANQGSEA. The CDR3 spans 15 residues. The CDR3 coding sequence is TGCAGCGGACGAGCTAGCGGGGATTCTACGGGGACGCAGTATTTT. Translated, it gives CSGRASGDSTGTQYF.

V gene TRBV10-3 combines with J gene TRBJ1-5; D uncertain. Between the trimmed V and J ends, which lost 3 bases and 5 bases, there was a span of 8 bases. Looked up from germline, CDR1 is ENHRY and CDR2 is SYGVKD. The CDR3 is 13 amino acids. CDR3 DNA: TGTGCCATCAGTGATCGACGTGATCAGCCCCAGCATTTT. Protein product: CAISDRRDQPQHF.

The rearrangement joins TRBV27 to TRBJ2-7; the match to TRBD2 covers 12 bases. Germline CDR1 reads MNHEY; CDR2 reads SMNVEV (reference sequence). J lost 3 bases, V lost 2 bases, and 2 bases had no gene match. The CDR3 runs to 15 residues. The CDR3 spells CASSLKTSGGYEQYF. The CDR3 nucleotides read TGTGCCAGCAGTTTAAAGACTAGCGGGGGCTACGAGCAGTACTTC.

This rearrangement joins TRBV27 to TRBJ2-2; D is unresolved. This CDR3 is 12 amino acids long. V gave up 5 bases and J gave up 6 bases, with 7 bases separating them. The V gene's germline CDR1 is MNHEY and CDR2 SMNVEV (reference sequence). The CDR3 DNA is TGTGCCAGCAGTCCCCGTCCCGGGGAGCTGTTTTTT. Translated: CASSPRPGELFF.